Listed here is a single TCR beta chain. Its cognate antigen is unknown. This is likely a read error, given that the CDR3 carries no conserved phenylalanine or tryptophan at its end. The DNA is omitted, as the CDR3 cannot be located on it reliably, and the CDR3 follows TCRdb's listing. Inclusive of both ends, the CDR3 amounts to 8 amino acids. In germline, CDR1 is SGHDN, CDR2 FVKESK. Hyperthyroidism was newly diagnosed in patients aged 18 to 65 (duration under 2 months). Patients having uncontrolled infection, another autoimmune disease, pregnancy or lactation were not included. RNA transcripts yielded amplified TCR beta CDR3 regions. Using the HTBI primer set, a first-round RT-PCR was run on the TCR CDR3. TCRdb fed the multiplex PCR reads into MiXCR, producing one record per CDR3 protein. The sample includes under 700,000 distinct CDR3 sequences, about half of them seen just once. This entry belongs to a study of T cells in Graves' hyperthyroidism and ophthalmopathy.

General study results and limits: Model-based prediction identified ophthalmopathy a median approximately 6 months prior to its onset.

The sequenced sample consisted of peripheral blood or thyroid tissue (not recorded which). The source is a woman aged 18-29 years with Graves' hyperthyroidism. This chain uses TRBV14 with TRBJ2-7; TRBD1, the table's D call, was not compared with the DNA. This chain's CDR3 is CASSQPGT.